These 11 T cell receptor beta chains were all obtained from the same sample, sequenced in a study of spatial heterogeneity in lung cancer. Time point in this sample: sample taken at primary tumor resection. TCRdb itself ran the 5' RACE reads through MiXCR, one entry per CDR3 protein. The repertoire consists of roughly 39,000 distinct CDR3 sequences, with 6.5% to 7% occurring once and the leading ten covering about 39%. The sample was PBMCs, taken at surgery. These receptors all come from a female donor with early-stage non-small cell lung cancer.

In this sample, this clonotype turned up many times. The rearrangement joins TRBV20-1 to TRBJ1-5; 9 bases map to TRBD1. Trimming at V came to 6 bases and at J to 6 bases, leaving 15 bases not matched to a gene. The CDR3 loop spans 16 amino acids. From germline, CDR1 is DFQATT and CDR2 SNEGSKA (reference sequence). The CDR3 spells CSASGTGSGLGQPQHF. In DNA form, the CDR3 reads TGCAGTGCATCCGGGACAGGGAGTGGGTTAGGTCAGCCCCAGCATTTT.

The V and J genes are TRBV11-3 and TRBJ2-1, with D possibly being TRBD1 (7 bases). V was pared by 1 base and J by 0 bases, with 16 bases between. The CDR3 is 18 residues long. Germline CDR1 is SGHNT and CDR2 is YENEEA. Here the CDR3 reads CASSLGQGGQSSYNEQFF. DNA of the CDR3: TGTGCCAGCAGCTTAGGTCAGGGGGGCCAGAGCTCCTACAATGAGCAGTTCTTC.

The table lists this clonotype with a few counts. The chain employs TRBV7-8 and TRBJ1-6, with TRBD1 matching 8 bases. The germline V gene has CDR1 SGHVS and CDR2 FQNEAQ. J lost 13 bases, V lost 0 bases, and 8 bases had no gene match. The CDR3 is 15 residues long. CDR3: CASSLAQGAAWPLHF. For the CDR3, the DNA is TGTGCCAGCAGCTTAGCTCAGGGGGCCGCTTGGCCCCTCCACTTT.

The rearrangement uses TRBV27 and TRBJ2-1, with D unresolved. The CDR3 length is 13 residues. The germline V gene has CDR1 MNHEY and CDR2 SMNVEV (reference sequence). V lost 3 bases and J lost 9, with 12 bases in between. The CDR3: CASSFAGLAEQFF. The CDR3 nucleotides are TGTGCCAGCAGTTTTGCCGGGCTCGCTGAGCAGTTCTTC.

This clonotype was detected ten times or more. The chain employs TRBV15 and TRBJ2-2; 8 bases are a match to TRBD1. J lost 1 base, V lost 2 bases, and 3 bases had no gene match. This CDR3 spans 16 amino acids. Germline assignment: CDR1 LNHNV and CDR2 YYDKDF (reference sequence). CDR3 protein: CATSRSGGLNTGELFF. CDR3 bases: TGTGCCACCAGCAGATCAGGGGGCTTGAACACCGGGGAGCTGTTTTTT.

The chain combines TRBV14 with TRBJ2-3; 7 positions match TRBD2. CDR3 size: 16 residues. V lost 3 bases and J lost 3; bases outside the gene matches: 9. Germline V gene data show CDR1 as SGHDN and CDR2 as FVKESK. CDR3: CASSQGRGTGTDTQYF. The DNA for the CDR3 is TGTGCCAGCAGCCAGGGGAGGGGCACTGGGACAGATACGCAGTATTTT.

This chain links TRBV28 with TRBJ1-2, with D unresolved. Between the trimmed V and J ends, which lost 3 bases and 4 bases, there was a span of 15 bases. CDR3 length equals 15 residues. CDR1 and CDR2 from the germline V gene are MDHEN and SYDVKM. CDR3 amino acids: CASSFGWWGSYGYTF. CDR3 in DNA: TGTGCCAGCAGTTTTGGGTGGTGGGGATCCTATGGCTACACCTTC.

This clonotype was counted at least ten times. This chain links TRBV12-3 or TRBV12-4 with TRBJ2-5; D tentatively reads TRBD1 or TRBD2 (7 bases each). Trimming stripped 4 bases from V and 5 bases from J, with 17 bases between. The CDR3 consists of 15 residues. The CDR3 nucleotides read TGTGCCAGCAGTTCAGCGGGACAGCGTACGGAGACCCAGTACTTC. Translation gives CASSSAGQRTETQYF.

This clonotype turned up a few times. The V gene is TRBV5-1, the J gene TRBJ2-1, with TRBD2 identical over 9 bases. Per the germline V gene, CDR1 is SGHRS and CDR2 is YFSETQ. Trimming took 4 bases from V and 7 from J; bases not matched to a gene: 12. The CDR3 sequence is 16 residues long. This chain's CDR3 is CASSAQGAGGGNEQFF. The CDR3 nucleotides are TGCGCCAGCAGCGCCCAGGGAGCGGGGGGTGGAAATGAGCAGTTCTTC.

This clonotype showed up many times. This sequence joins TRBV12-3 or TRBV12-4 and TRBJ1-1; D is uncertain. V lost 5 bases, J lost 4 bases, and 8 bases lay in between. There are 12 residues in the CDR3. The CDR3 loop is CASSPDPTEAFF. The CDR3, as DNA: TGTGCCAGCAGTCCCGACCCCACTGAAGCTTTCTTT.

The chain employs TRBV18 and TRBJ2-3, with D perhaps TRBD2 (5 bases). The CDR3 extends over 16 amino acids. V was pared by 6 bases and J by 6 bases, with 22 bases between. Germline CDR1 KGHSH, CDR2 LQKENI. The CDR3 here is CASSSNSGPQDDTQYF. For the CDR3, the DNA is TGTGCCAGCTCCAGTAACAGCGGACCTCAGGATGATACGCAGTATTTT.